The 32 T cell receptor beta chains listed next were all sequenced from one sample in a study of T cells in Graves' hyperthyroidism and ophthalmopathy. From RNA transcripts, TCR beta CDR3 regions were amplified. The study used the HTBI primer set for a first-round RT-PCR of the TCR CDR3. TCRdb reprocessed the multiplex PCR reads with MiXCR, giving one entry per CDR3 protein. The sample has approximately 510,000 distinct CDR3 sequences; 46% are singletons. Input material: peripheral blood or thyroid tissue (not recorded which). Receptor source: an adult woman with Graves' disease, either hyperthyroidism or ophthalmopathy (not recorded which).

The chain joins TRBV29-1 to TRBJ1-1; D possibly corresponds to TRBD1 (6 bases). The CDR3 runs 13 residues. Germline V gene sequence: CDR1 SQVTM, CDR2 ANQGSEA. V was pared by 7 bases and J by 5 bases, with 17 bases between. CDR3 protein: CSGIRGLGTEAFF. CDR3 DNA: TGCAGCGGAATCAGGGGATTAGGAACTGAAGCTTTCTTT.

This chain links TRBV10-3 with TRBJ2-1; maybe TRBD2 (6 bases). This CDR3 comprises 18 residues. The V gene lost 0 bases and the J gene lost 7 bases, with 22 bases spanning the gap. Germline V gene sequence: CDR1 ENHRY, CDR2 SYGVKD. CDR3 DNA: TGTGCCATCAGTGAGTCATTCGGGGGAAACCAAGGAGGGAATGAGCAGTTCTTC. It is translated as CAISESFGGNQGGNEQFF.

The chain links TRBV20-1 to TRBJ1-5, with D possibly being TRBD1 (5 bases). Germline V lookup: CDR1 DFQATT, CDR2 SNEGSKA (reference sequence). The CDR3 has 19 residues. The V gene lost 5 bases and the J gene lost 0 bases, with 26 bases spanning the gap. In nucleotides, the CDR3 is TGCAGTGCTCCCTGCCGGTCGGGCAGGGTCCCTTATAGCAATCAGCCCCAGCATTTT. Its protein is CSAPCRSGRVPYSNQPQHF.

This clonotype was detected only once. The chain carries TRBV28 and TRBJ2-7, with 8 bases matching TRBD1. Germline V gene data show CDR1 as MDHEN and CDR2 as SYDVKM. The CDR3 totals 13 residues. V lost 5 bases, J lost 3 bases, and 3 bases stayed unmatched. The CDR3 sequence is CASSTGGFYEQYF. CDR3 coding DNA: TGTGCCAGCAGTACAGGGGGGTTCTACGAGCAGTACTTC.

The gene calls are TRBV7-6 and TRBJ1-5; D is unclear. V lost 5 bases to trimming and J lost 4 bases, with 12 bases between them. Germline lookup yields CDR1 SGHVS and CDR2 FNYEAQ. The CDR3 has 14 residues. CDR3 nucleotides: TGTGCCAGCAGCGAGACATTCGAGAATCAGCCCCAGCATTTT. This codes for CASSETFENQPQHF.

A single count supports this clonotype. The rearrangement uses TRBV20-1 and TRBJ1-5, with D perhaps TRBD1 (5 bases). Trimming cost V 6 bases and J 9 bases, with 18 bases left between them. Germline lookup yields CDR1 DFQATT and CDR2 SNEGSKA (reference sequence). This CDR3 comprises 13 residues. The CDR3 bases are TGCAGTGCAACGACGGGACCAAGTCGGCCCCAGCATTTT. It specifies CSATTGPSRPQHF.

This sequence joins TRBV20-1 and TRBJ1-2, with D possibly matching TRBD1 (5 bases). CDR1 DFQATT and CDR2 SNEGSKA come from the germline V gene (reference sequence). The CDR3 totals 17 residues. V lost 5 bases, J lost 6 bases, and 28 bases lay in between. This CDR3 is CSAPQHRNTSGDDGYTF. CDR3 coding DNA: TGCAGTGCTCCCCAACACCGGAACACTTCCGGGGACGATGGCTACACCTTC.

This clonotype has a count of ten or more. J is TRBJ2-5 and V is TRBV19, with D perhaps TRBD2 (5 bases). The CDR3 has 12 amino acids. With 6 bases removed from V and 5 bases from J, the gap between germline ends came to 10 bases. CDR1 and CDR2 (germline): LNHDA, SQIVND (reference sequence). The CDR3: CASRQSGETQYF. The CDR3 DNA reads as TGTGCCAGTAGGCAATCGGGGGAGACCCAGTACTTC.

This clonotype was observed a few times. The rearrangement joins TRBV20-1 to TRBJ1-5, with TRBD1 matching over 9 bases. This CDR3 is 13 amino acids long. CDR1 and CDR2 (germline): DFQATT, SNEGSKA (reference sequence). J lost 4 bases, V lost 4 bases, and 2 bases had no gene match. CDR3 protein: CSAIGQGNQPQHF. CDR3 nucleotide sequence: TGCAGTGCTATAGGACAGGGGAATCAGCCCCAGCATTTT.

J is TRBJ2-7 and V is TRBV9; a weak D match, TRBD2 (6 bases). V dropped 4 bases and J dropped 4 bases, with 15 bases sitting between them. Germline V gene sequence: CDR1 SGDLS, CDR2 YYNGEE. This CDR3 region has 14 residues. The CDR3 sequence: CASSSRRAGYEQYF. DNA of the CDR3: TGTGCCAGCAGCTCCCGGAGGGCCGGGTACGAGCAGTACTTC.

This rearrangement joins TRBV10-3 to TRBJ2-5; no clear D gene. This CDR3 region has 15 residues. V lost 7 bases and J lost 5, with 20 bases in between. Germline CDR1 ENHRY, CDR2 SYGVKD. CDR3 residues: CAIMASTRAGETQYF. CDR3 in DNA: TGTGCCATCATGGCCAGTACCCGCGCTGGGGAGACCCAGTACTTC.

The chain is built from TRBV20-1 and TRBJ1-3; the match to TRBD1 covers 11 bases. The ends lost 0 bases at V and 11 bases at J; junction bases unmatched: 12. In germline, CDR1 is DFQATT, CDR2 SNEGSKA (reference sequence). The CDR3 is 16 amino acids. Here the CDR3 reads CSARDRGTGGKNAIYF. CDR3 nucleotide sequence: TGCAGTGCTAGAGATCGGGGGACAGGGGGAAAGAACGCCATATATTTT.

This clonotype was seen ten or more times. The V gene is TRBV6-6, the J gene TRBJ1-5; possibly TRBD1 for D (6 bases). V was cut by 10 bases and J by 9 bases, with 22 bases left in between. The CDR3 contains 14 residues. The germline V gene encodes CDR1 MNHNY and CDR2 SVGAGI (reference sequence). The DNA for the CDR3 is TGTGCCACCACCGAGACAGGTCCAGCATGGCCCCAGCATTTT. Amino acid sequence: CATTETGPAWPQHF.

Concerning this clonotype itself: This clone may be a read error of a much larger clone one base away. The V and J genes are TRBV20-1 and TRBJ1-3; D perhaps matches TRBD1 (6 bases). This CDR3 comprises 19 residues. The germline V gene encodes CDR1 DFQATT and CDR2 SNEGSKA (reference sequence). The CDR3 coding sequence is TGCAGTGCTAGAGGGGGGAAGCACGGGGGCGCCAGCTCTGGAAGCACCATATATTTT. As protein: CSARGGKHGGASSGSTIYF.

This clonotype has at least ten counts. J is TRBJ1-2 and V is TRBV6-6; possible D gene TRBD1, 6 bases. CDR3 length: 11 amino acids. Germline V gene data show CDR1 as MNHNY and CDR2 as SVGAGI (reference sequence). The ends were cut back, 7 bases at V and 8 bases at J, with 11 bases in the middle. CDR3 sequence: CASTGAEGYTF. CDR3 sequence (DNA): TGTGCCAGCACAGGGGCGGAAGGCTACACCTTC.

This clonotype came up a few times. The chain employs TRBV6-5 and TRBJ1-1; 7 bases match TRBD1. In germline, CDR1 is MNHEY, CDR2 SVGAGI. This CDR3 region has 16 residues. With V trimmed by 6 bases and J by 7 bases, 17 bases remained unmatched. The CDR3 region is CASRLHEKTGSGEAFF. The CDR3 DNA sequence: TGTGCCAGCAGACTTCACGAAAAGACAGGGAGCGGTGAAGCTTTCTTT.

The chain carries TRBV7-6 and TRBJ2-7; maybe TRBD1 (7 bases). V lost 1 base, J lost 6 bases, and 16 bases lay in between. The CDR3 sequence is 15 residues long. Per germline, CDR1 SGHVS and CDR2 FNYEAQ. In nucleotides, the CDR3 is TGTGCCAGCAGCTTAGGAGCACAGGGGCGGGGCGAGCAGTACTTC. Its translation: CASSLGAQGRGEQYF.

V gene TRBV10-3 combines with J gene TRBJ2-5, with 7 nucleotides matching TRBD1. CDR1 and CDR2 (germline): ENHRY, SYGVKD. The CDR3 is made up of 15 amino acids. V was clipped by 2 bases and J by 5 bases; unmatched bases: 8. DNA for the CDR3: TGTGCCATCAGTGAGATCGGGACAGTCGGGGAGACCCAGTACTTC. Its protein is CAISEIGTVGETQYF.

This clonotype came up many times. The chain carries TRBV7-2 and TRBJ1-1, with 7 nucleotides matching TRBD1. The CDR3 contains 18 residues. The J segment lost 0 bases and the V segment lost 1 base, leaving 11 bases of the junction unmatched. Germline loops: CDR1 SGHTA, CDR2 FQGNSA. The CDR3 loop is CASSLVGGTAPMNTEAFF. CDR3 sequence (DNA): TGTGCCAGCAGCTTAGTGGGTGGGACAGCTCCCATGAACACTGAAGCTTTCTTT. Based on the CDR3 plus reference TRBV7-2 and TRBJ1-1, the full variable domain is GAGVSQSPSNKVTEKGKDVELRCDPISGHTALYWYRQSLGQGLEFLIYFQGNSAPDKSGLPSDRFSAERTGGSVSTLTIQRTQQEDSAVYLCASSLVGGTAPMNTEAFFGQGTRLTVV.

This sequence joins TRBV3-1 and TRBJ1-6; D uncertain. This CDR3 has 15 residues. The V gene's germline CDR1 is LGHDT and CDR2 YNNKEL (reference sequence). V was shortened by 1 base and J by 8 bases, with 12 bases between the two germline ends. For the CDR3, the DNA is TGTGCCAGCAGCCAAGGGCAGGCCCGGGATTCACCCCTCCACTTT. It yields the protein CASSQGQARDSPLHF.

This chain joins TRBV9 and TRBJ2-7; D assignment may be TRBD1 or TRBD2 (6 bases each). V was cut by 4 bases and J by 6 bases, with 17 bases left in between. The CDR3 spans 14 residues. CDR1 is SGDLS and CDR2 is YYNGEE in the germline V gene. In nucleotides, the CDR3 is TGTGCCAGCAGCCCCCAGGAGGGGGGAGGCGAGCAGTACTTC. Amino acids: CASSPQEGGGEQYF.

This clonotype came up many times. CDR3 region: CASSQGRGAVGYEQYF. The CDR3 region has the DNA TGCGCCAGCAGCCAAGGGCGGGGAGCTGTAGGCTACGAGCAGTACTTC. This sequence joins TRBV4-3 and TRBJ2-7; D is perhaps TRBD2 (6 bases). The germline gives CDR1 LGHNA, CDR2 YSLEER. CDR3 length equals 16 residues. Trimming stripped 1 base from V and 3 bases from J, with 16 bases between.

V and J are TRBV25-1 and TRBJ1-5; 7 bases map to TRBD1. The V segment lost 2 bases and the J segment 4 bases; nucleotides outside the gene matches: 5. This CDR3 is built from 15 residues. Germline CDR1 MGHDK, CDR2 SYGVNS. CDR3 sequence (DNA): TGTGCCAGCAGTGAAGCGGGACAGCAAAATCAGCCCCAGCATTTT. It translates to CASSEAGQQNQPQHF.

This rearrangement joins TRBV7-9 to TRBJ1-1; D may be TRBD1 (6 bases). Trimming took 5 bases from V and 10 from J, leaving 20 bases between them. This CDR3 comprises 14 residues. The germline V gene encodes CDR1 SEHNR and CDR2 FQNEAQ (reference sequence). The CDR3 DNA reads TGTGCCAGCAGCAAAGCGACAGGAGGGGGGATAGCTTTCTTT. Residues: CASSKATGGGIAFF.

The chain couples TRBV7-2 to TRBJ1-2; unclear D gene. With 2 bases removed from V and 6 bases from J, the gap between germline ends came to 10 bases. The length of the CDR3 is 13 residues. Germline assignment: CDR1 SGHTA and CDR2 FQGNSA. CDR3 DNA: TGTGCCAGCAGCTTAAGGTTTGCTGATGGCTACACCTTC. Residues: CASSLRFADGYTF.

This clonotype was seen repeatedly, ten times or more. The J gene is TRBJ1-2, the V gene TRBV19; tentative D call: TRBD1 (6 bases). The CDR3 is 14 amino acids. Germline lookup yields CDR1 LNHDA and CDR2 SQIVND (reference sequence). V lost 6 bases, J lost 3 bases, and 14 bases lay in between. CDR3 region: CASRVGQSYYGYTF. The CDR3 coding sequence is TGTGCCAGTAGAGTTGGACAGTCTTACTATGGCTACACCTTC.

This clonotype was seen at least ten times. The chain links TRBV5-1 to TRBJ2-2, with a weak D call TRBD1 (5 bases). This CDR3 comprises 14 residues. Trimming shortened V by 4 bases and J by 1 base, and 8 bases separated the two germline ends. In germline, CDR1 is SGHRS, CDR2 YFSETQ. CDR3 nucleotide sequence: TGCGCCAGCAGCACTGGACAGAACACCGGGGAGCTGTTTTTT. Its translation: CASSTGQNTGELFF.

V usage is TRBV15 and J usage is TRBJ1-2; 7 bases map to TRBD1. Germline V gene data show CDR1 as LNHNV and CDR2 as YYDKDF (reference sequence). The J segment lost 4 bases and the V segment lost 4 bases, leaving 6 bases of the junction unmatched. The CDR3 is 14 residues long. CDR3 coding DNA: TGTGCCACCAGCACCGAGACAGGGCGCTATGGCTACACCTTC. Amino acid sequence: CATSTETGRYGYTF.

The V and J genes are TRBV20-1 and TRBJ1-1; D is undetermined. This CDR3 is 11 amino acids long. Trimming cost V 2 bases and J 5 bases, with 6 bases left between them. The V gene's germline CDR1 is DFQATT and CDR2 SNEGSKA (reference sequence). CDR3 nucleotides: TGCAGTGCTAGATCTTGGACTGAAGCTTTCTTT. As protein: CSARSWTEAFF.

CDR3 region: CASSLGRGTGTQHF. CDR3 sequence (DNA): TGTGCCAGCAGCTTAGGCAGGGGTACAGGGACCCAGCATTTT. This sequence joins TRBV5-6 and TRBJ1-5; D possibly corresponds to TRBD1 (6 bases). V was clipped by 2 bases and J by 11 bases, with 17 bases between them. Germline V gene lookup returns CDR1 SGHDT and CDR2 YYEEEE. The length of the CDR3 is 14 residues. The complete variable domain, with remaining parts taken from reference TRBV5-6 and TRBJ1-5, reads DAGVTQSPTHLIKTRGQQVTLRCSPKSGHDTVSWYQQALGQGPQFIFQYYEEEERQRGNFPDRFSGHQFPNYSSELNVNALLLGDSALYLCASSLGRGTGTQHFGDGTRLSIL.

On this clonotype itself: The junction does not match germline at one end; this may be a read error. Here the CDR3 reads CASSASGQGRYTEAF. DNA of the CDR3: TGTGCCAGCAGTGCCTCAGGACAGGGGCGCTACACTGAAGCTTTC. The rearrangement uses TRBV6-4 and TRBJ2-6, with 9 bases fitting TRBD1. Germline V CDR1 and CDR2: MRHNA, SNTAGT. The CDR3 length is 15 residues.

The rearrangement uses TRBV2 and TRBJ1-2, with 7 positions matching TRBD1. The germline V gene has CDR1 SNHLY and CDR2 FYNNEI. CDR3 length equals 15 residues. V shed 0 bases and J 6 bases; nucleotides not matched to a gene: 7. This CDR3 reads CASSEAPDRDDGYTF. CDR3 nucleotides: TGTGCCAGCAGTGAAGCGCCCGACAGGGACGATGGCTACACCTTC.